This T cell receptor beta chain comes out of a study of blood T cell repertoires in COVID-19. Study-level information: Donors in the United States, Italy and Spain gave samples during acute or convalescent COVID-19. Sample material is recorded as cDNA or gDNA derived from T cells, B-cell-depleted T cells, or PBMCs.

The CDR3 consists of 14 residues. The trim removed 2 bases at V and 3 bases at J, leaving 2 bases unmatched. Germline CDR1 and CDR2: SGHDN and FVKESK. Clones were sequenced by immunoSEQ multiplex PCR, and TCRdb holds only the in-frame ones, with some missing. The data hold about 140,000 clones, with about nine tenths observed a single time. Sequencing was performed on peripheral blood. J is TRBJ2-7 and V is TRBV14, with 9 positions matching TRBD1. This clonotype was sampled from a man in his fifties with active or convalescent COVID-19. The CDR3 spells CASSQRQGVYEQYF. The CDR3 nucleotides read TGTGCCAGCAGCCAAAGACAGGGGGTCTACGAGCAGTACTTC.